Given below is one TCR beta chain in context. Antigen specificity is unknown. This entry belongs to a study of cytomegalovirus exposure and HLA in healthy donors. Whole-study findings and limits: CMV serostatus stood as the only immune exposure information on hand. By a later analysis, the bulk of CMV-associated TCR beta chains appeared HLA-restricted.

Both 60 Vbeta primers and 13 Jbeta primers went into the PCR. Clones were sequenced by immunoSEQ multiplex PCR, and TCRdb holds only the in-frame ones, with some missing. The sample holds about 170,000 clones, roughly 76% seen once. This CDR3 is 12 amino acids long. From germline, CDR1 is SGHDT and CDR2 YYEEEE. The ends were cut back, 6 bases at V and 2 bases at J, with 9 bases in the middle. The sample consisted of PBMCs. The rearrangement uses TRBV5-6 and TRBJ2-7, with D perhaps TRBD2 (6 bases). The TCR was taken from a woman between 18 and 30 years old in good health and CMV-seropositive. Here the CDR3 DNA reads TGTGCCAGCAATCGGGGGACCTACGAGCAGTACTTC. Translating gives CASNRGTYEQYF.